These 28 T cell receptor beta chains were sequenced from one sample in a study of blood T cell repertoires in COVID-19. Sequencing used immunoSEQ multiplex PCR; TCRdb keeps in-frame clones, though not all of them. Of roughly 100,000 clones listed, roughly 80% are singletons. The source material was peripheral blood. The receptor set was obtained from an elderly woman with acute or convalescent COVID-19.

This chain joins TRBV12-5 and TRBJ2-3, with D possibly TRBD1 on 5 matching bases. Per the germline V gene, CDR1 is LGHNT and CDR2 is FRNRAP. The length of the CDR3 is 14 residues. The V gene lost 3 bases and the J gene lost 2 bases, with 9 bases spanning the gap. CDR3 loop: CASGFGHATDTQYF. DNA of the CDR3: TGTGCTAGTGGTTTTGGACACGCCACAGATACGCAGTATTTT.

The table lists this clone with a count of one. The J gene is TRBJ2-1, the V gene TRBV19; 7 bases match TRBD2. CDR3 length equals 15 residues. Trimming took 9 bases from V and 3 from J; bases not matched to a gene: 11. Looked up from germline, CDR1 is LNHDA and CDR2 is SQIVND (reference sequence). The CDR3 sequence is CASGTRRGFYNEQFF. CDR3 bases: TGTGCCAGCGGCACGCGGCGGGGGTTCTACAATGAGCAGTTCTTC.

The chain recombines TRBV9 with TRBJ1-2, with D maybe TRBD1 (5 bases). Germline CDR1 and CDR2: SGDLS and YYNGEE. Trimming took 4 bases from V and 8 from J, leaving 21 bases between them. The CDR3 spans 15 residues. The CDR3 DNA sequence: TGTGCCAGCAGCTCTACACGCGGCAGGGCAAGCGGCTACACCTTC. This codes for CASSSTRGRASGYTF. Filled out from reference TRBV9 and TRBJ1-2, the complete variable domain reads DSGVTQTPKHLITATGQRVTLRCSPRSGDLSVYWYQQSLDQGLQFLIQYYNGEERAKGNILERFSAQQFPDLHSELNLSSLELGDSALYFCASSSTRGRASGYTFGSGTRLTVV.

This rearrangement joins TRBV2 to TRBJ2-2; 10 positions match TRBD2. Per germline, CDR1 SNHLY and CDR2 FYNNEI. The CDR3 consists of 15 residues. The trim removed 4 bases at V and 6 bases at J, leaving 5 bases unmatched. The CDR3 spells CASSARSGRAGELFF. The CDR3 nucleotides are TGTGCCAGCAGTGCTCGAAGCGGGAGGGCCGGGGAGCTGTTTTTT.

This clone has just one count. The CDR3 is CASSQTSTGNTIYF. DNA for the CDR3: TGTGCCAGCAGTCAGACATCGACCGGAAACACCATATATTTT. V gene TRBV6-5 combines with J gene TRBJ1-3, with D unresolved. The CDR3 totals 14 residues. Trimming cost V 5 bases and J 4 bases, with 12 bases left between them. CDR1 is MNHEY and CDR2 is SVGAGI in the germline V gene.

The chain combines TRBV18 with TRBJ1-2; D is uncertain. CDR3 length: 13 amino acids. CDR1 KGHSH and CDR2 LQKENI come from the germline V gene. V gave up 3 bases and J gave up 7 bases, with 12 bases separating them. CDR3 in amino acids: CASSPWGEGGYTF. Here the CDR3 DNA reads TGTGCCAGCTCACCCTGGGGTGAGGGTGGCTACACCTTC.

The chain combines TRBV25-1 with TRBJ2-5, with D possibly matching TRBD2 (5 bases). Germline loops: CDR1 MGHDK, CDR2 SYGVNS. The CDR3 is 14 residues long. Trimming took off 2 bases at V and 5 bases at J, with 12 bases between the two ends. This chain's CDR3 is CASSEAGAPETQYF. The CDR3 DNA reads TGTGCCAGCAGTGAAGCGGGCGCCCCGGAGACCCAGTACTTC.

The rearrangement links TRBV20-1 to TRBJ1-5; no reliable D call. CDR1 is DFQATT and CDR2 is SNEGSKA in the germline V gene (reference sequence). V was pared by 3 bases and J by 2 bases, with 8 bases between. There are 13 residues in the CDR3. As DNA, the CDR3 is TGCAGTGCTAGTCTCCAGGGCAATCAGCCCCAGCATTTT. Encoded protein: CSASLQGNQPQHF.

This chain connects TRBV19 to TRBJ1-2, with no clear D. The V end lost 3 bases, the J end lost 2 bases, and 10 bases lay between the germline ends. The CDR3 totals 14 residues. CDR1 LNHDA and CDR2 SQIVND come from the germline V gene (reference sequence). The CDR3 protein is CASSIQASNYGYTF. The CDR3 DNA sequence: TGTGCCAGTAGTATCCAGGCTTCCAACTATGGCTACACCTTC.

J is TRBJ2-2 and V is TRBV7-8, with D tentatively TRBD2 (5 bases). Trimming shortened V by 1 base and J by 5 bases, and 5 bases separated the two germline ends. The CDR3 consists of 13 residues. Germline V gene lookup returns CDR1 SGHVS and CDR2 FQNEAQ. Written as DNA, the CDR3 is TGTGCCAGCAGCTTAGGAGGGACCGGGGAGCTGTTTTTT. This encodes CASSLGGTGELFF.

This chain links TRBV19 with TRBJ2-3; 12 positions agree with TRBD2. V lost 5 bases to trimming and J lost 3 bases; unmatched junction nucleotides: 9. The germline CDR1 and CDR2 sequences are LNHDA and SQIVND (reference sequence). The CDR3 sequence is 17 residues long. The CDR3 here is CASSPGPSGRATDTQYF. Here the CDR3 DNA reads TGTGCCAGTAGTCCGGGTCCTAGCGGGAGGGCAACAGATACGCAGTATTTT.

The V call is TRBV29-1, the J call TRBJ1-3; D uncertain. CDR3 size: 11 residues. Looked up from germline, CDR1 is SQVTM and CDR2 is ANQGSEA. Trimming pared 7 bases from V and 4 bases from J, leaving 8 bases between. CDR3 sequence reads: CSAERGNTIYF. DNA for the CDR3: TGCAGCGCCGAACGGGGAAACACCATATATTTT. Full variable domain (rest looked up from reference TRBV29-1 and TRBJ1-3): SAVISQKPSRDICQRGTSLTIQCQVDSQVTMMFWYRQQPGQSLTLIATANQGSEATYESGFVIDKFPISRPNLTFSTLTVSNMSPEDSSIYLCSAERGNTIYFGEGSWLTVV.

The V and J genes are TRBV7-2 and TRBJ2-5; D unresolved. Germline assignment: CDR1 SGHTA and CDR2 FQGNSA. Trimming cost V 3 bases and J 2 bases, with 7 bases left between them. The CDR3 covers 13 residues. CDR3 nucleotide sequence: TGTGCCAGCAGCTTTAGCTGGCAAGAGACCCAGTACTTC. Its protein product is CASSFSWQETQYF.

This sequence joins TRBV5-1 and TRBJ2-7; tentatively, D is TRBD2 (6 bases). CDR3 size: 18 residues. Per the germline V gene, CDR1 is SGHRS and CDR2 is YFSETQ. Trimming stripped 4 bases from V and 2 bases from J, with 25 bases between. The CDR3 DNA follows: TGCGCCAGCAGCCCGATTGGGTCCGGGGGAATAGGTGCCTACGAGCAGTACTTC. This sequence encodes CASSPIGSGGIGAYEQYF.

J is TRBJ2-7 and V is TRBV9, with 8 bases aligning to TRBD1. This CDR3 contains 13 residues. The germline V gene encodes CDR1 SGDLS and CDR2 YYNGEE. Trimming took 4 bases from V and 4 from J; bases not matched to a gene: 4. The CDR3 loop is CASSSRQGYEQYV. DNA of the CDR3: TGTGCCAGCAGCTCCAGACAGGGGTACGAGCAGTACGTC.

The chain is built from TRBV5-6 and TRBJ2-7, with D possibly TRBD1 on 6 matching bases. Germline assignment: CDR1 SGHDT and CDR2 YYEEEE. The V gene lost 4 bases and the J gene lost 2 bases, with 16 bases spanning the gap. The CDR3 runs 15 residues. The CDR3 DNA reads as TGTGCCAGCAGCCTTCCCGGGTCAGGGGCCTACGAGCAGTACTTC. Translation gives CASSLPGSGAYEQYF.

This chain connects TRBV6-1 to TRBJ1-1; no clear D gene. Germline loops: CDR1 MNHNS, CDR2 SASEGT. This CDR3 has 14 amino acids. Trimming took off 2 bases at V and 1 base at J, with 8 bases between the two ends. CDR3 loop: CASSEKWRNTEAFF. In DNA form, the CDR3 reads TGTGCCAGCAGTGAAAAATGGAGGAACACTGAAGCTTTCTTT.

The V call is TRBV6-5, the J call TRBJ2-7; 9 bases line up with TRBD2. The CDR3 contains 14 residues. Unmatched junction bases numbered 12, after V lost 5 bases and J lost 10 bases. The germline CDR1 and CDR2 sequences are MNHEY and SVGAGI. The CDR3 spells CASSTGREGTKQYF. CDR3 bases: TGTGCCAGCAGTACTGGGCGGGAGGGTACGAAACAGTACTTC.

The V call is TRBV2, the J call TRBJ1-5; D is undetermined. The CDR3 length is 13 residues. Germline V gene sequence: CDR1 SNHLY, CDR2 FYNNEI. V lost 4 bases and J 4 bases, leaving 8 bases between the germline ends. The DNA for the CDR3 is TGTGCCAGCAGTGGGGAGGTAAATCAGCCCCAGCATTTT. Translation: CASSGEVNQPQHF.

V is TRBV6-5 and J is TRBJ2-1, with 10 bases fitting TRBD2. The V segment lost 9 bases and the J segment 5 bases; nucleotides outside the gene matches: 10. Germline loops: CDR1 MNHEY, CDR2 SVGAGI. The CDR3 sequence is 15 residues long. CDR3 DNA: TGTGCCAGTCAAAGCAGCGGGAGGGATAACAATGAGCAGTTCTTC. It yields the protein CASQSSGRDNNEQFF.

The rearrangement links TRBV11-3 to TRBJ2-7, with D possibly matching TRBD1 (6 bases). V was shortened by 5 bases and J by 1 base, with 12 bases between the two germline ends. The germline V gene encodes CDR1 SGHNT and CDR2 YENEEA. CDR3 size: 14 residues. CDR3 residues: CASSQQGSSYEQYV. CDR3 DNA: TGTGCCAGCAGCCAACAGGGCTCTTCCTACGAGCAGTACGTC.

The V and J genes are TRBV20-1 and TRBJ1-1; a possible D gene is TRBD1 (6 bases). V was trimmed by 3 bases and J by 4 bases, leaving 18 bases between them. This CDR3 contains 15 residues. Germline assignment: CDR1 DFQATT and CDR2 SNEGSKA (reference sequence). The DNA for the CDR3 is TGCAGTGCTAGTATCTTACAGGGACGCCGCACTGAAGCTTTCTTT. Translated: CSASILQGRRTEAFF.

This clone was seen more than once but under ten times. The chain couples TRBV5-1 to TRBJ1-6; D is unresolved. The germline V gene encodes CDR1 SGHRS and CDR2 YFSETQ. There are 12 residues in the CDR3. Trimming took 2 bases from V and 8 from J, leaving 5 bases between them. The CDR3 here is CASSFPDSPLHF. In DNA form, the CDR3 reads TGCGCCAGCAGCTTCCCAGATTCACCCCTCCACTTT.

This sequence joins TRBV5-4 and TRBJ2-1; 14 nucleotides align to TRBD2. With V trimmed by 4 bases and J by 3 bases, 9 bases remained unmatched. Looked up from germline, CDR1 is SGHNT and CDR2 is YYREEE (reference sequence). CDR3 size: 18 residues. DNA of the CDR3: TGTGCCAGCAGCCAGAAGTTGGGGACTAGCGGGAGCTACAATGAGCAGTTCTTC. Translated, it gives CASSQKLGTSGSYNEQFF.

This clone came up once. The J gene is TRBJ2-3, the V gene TRBV5-4; D ambiguous. Germline CDR1 reads SGHNT; CDR2 reads YYREEE (reference sequence). Trimming pared 3 bases from V and 0 bases from J, leaving 8 bases between. The CDR3 has 14 residues. The CDR3 loop reads CASSYPLSTDTQYF. DNA of the CDR3: TGTGCCAGCAGCTATCCCCTAAGCACAGATACGCAGTATTTT.

This chain connects TRBV21-1 to TRBJ2-7; the table assigns TRBD2, which was not confirmed against the DNA. TRBV21-1 counts as a pseudogene. The CDR3 is 14 amino acids. The CDR3 spells CASTSGGYGVEQYV. The CDR3 DNA follows: TGTGCCAGCACATCCGGCGGGTACGGAGTCGAGCAGTACGTC.

This chain joins TRBV7-9 and TRBJ2-3, with TRBD1 matching over 7 bases. V lost 5 bases, J lost 4 bases, and 12 bases stayed unmatched. Germline loops: CDR1 SEHNR, CDR2 FQNEAQ (reference sequence). There are 16 residues in the CDR3. CDR3 region: CASSPPGRGGADTQYF. CDR3 sequence (DNA): TGTGCCAGCAGCCCACCGGGGCGAGGGGGCGCAGATACGCAGTATTTT.

As for this clone: Other DNA sequences in the same sample also yield this CDR3. This chain joins TRBV5-1 and TRBJ2-3; D is possibly TRBD1 (6 bases). Trimming cost V 4 bases and J 3 bases, with 9 bases left between them. This CDR3 contains 13 residues. The V gene's germline CDR1 is SGHRS and CDR2 YFSETQ. The CDR3 sequence: CASSPGQTDTQYF. The CDR3 DNA reads as TGCGCCAGCAGCCCCGGACAGACAGATACGCAGTATTTT.